This is a list of T cell receptor beta chains from one sample in a study of CD8 T cells in Susac syndrome. One entry per CDR3 protein results from TCRdb running MiXCR on the immunoSEQ multiplex PCR reads. The sample carries more than 150,000 distinct CDR3 sequences, approximately 95% recorded once. Material for sequencing was CD4+ T cells from PBMCs. The receptors stem from a human donor with Susac syndrome. The CDR3 runs from the conserved cysteine through the conserved F or W. Each record gives: D gene, clone size, V gene, J gene, CDR3 protein, CDR3 DNA. The D gene is left open where the match is weak. Expanded clones are given a class, and other clones once, few, many or no size at all.

d_gene: .
abundance: .
v_gene: TRBV7-8
j_gene: TRBJ2-6
CDR3aa: CASSLLRTGRVSVLTF
CDR3nt: TGTGCCAGCAGCTTACTCCGGACAGGGAGGGTCAGCGTCCTGACTTTC

d_gene: .
abundance: .
v_gene: TRBV5-4
j_gene: TRBJ2-4
CDR3aa: CASSPDWGSNIQYF
CDR3nt: TGTGCCAGCAGTCCTGATTGGGGGTCGAACATTCAGTACTTC

d_gene: .
abundance: .
v_gene: TRBV7-2
j_gene: TRBJ2-1
CDR3aa: CASSFDRLRNEQFF
CDR3nt: TGTGCCAGCAGCTTTGACAGGTTGAGGAATGAGCAGTTCTTC

d_gene: .
abundance: .
v_gene: TRBV5-1
j_gene: TRBJ1-6
CDR3aa: CASSLSGPPSPLHF
CDR3nt: TGCGCCAGCAGCCTCTCAGGACCTCCTTCACCCCTCCACTTT

d_gene: .
abundance: .
v_gene: TRBV6-5
j_gene: TRBJ2-5
CDR3aa: CASSYVSAAWETQYF
CDR3nt: TGTGCCAGCAGTTACGTCTCGGCGGCGTGGGAGACCCAGTACTTC

d_gene: .
abundance: .
v_gene: TRBV20-1
j_gene: TRBJ1-5
CDR3aa: CSAPGAGEHQPQHF
CDR3nt: TGCAGTGCTCCGGGGGCGGGGGAACATCAGCCCCAGCATTTT

d_gene: .
abundance: .
v_gene: TRBV20-1
j_gene: TRBJ2-5
CDR3aa: CSAVDWQETQYF
CDR3nt: TGCAGTGCTGTGGACTGGCAAGAGACCCAGTACTTC

d_gene: .
abundance: .
v_gene: TRBV15
j_gene: TRBJ2-3
CDR3aa: CATSSRLGGTDTQYF
CDR3nt: TGTGCCACCAGCTCTCGACTAGGGGGCACAGATACGCAGTATTTT

d_gene: .
abundance: .
v_gene: TRBV9
j_gene: TRBJ1-1
CDR3aa: CASSLSRGENTEAFF
CDR3nt: TGTGCCAGCAGCCTCAGCCGGGGAGAGAACACTGAAGCTTTCTTT

d_gene: .
abundance: .
v_gene: TRBV5-4
j_gene: TRBJ2-1
CDR3aa: CASSLEASFGEQFF
CDR3nt: TGTGCCAGCAGCTTGGAGGCTAGTTTCGGCGAGCAGTTCTTC

d_gene: TRBD1
abundance: .
v_gene: TRBV5-1
j_gene: TRBJ1-2
CDR3aa: CASSDPGQIRYGYTF
CDR3nt: TGCGCCAGCAGCGATCCGGGACAGATAAGATATGGCTACACCTTC

d_gene: TRBD2
abundance: .
v_gene: TRBV5-1
j_gene: TRBJ2-5
CDR3aa: CASRGTSGAMTIETQYF
CDR3nt: TGCGCCAGCCGCGGGACTAGCGGGGCCATGACGATCGAGACCCAGTACTTC

d_gene: .
abundance: .
v_gene: TRBV29-1
j_gene: TRBJ2-1
CDR3aa: CSVEDPTRQFF
CDR3nt: TGCAGCGTTGAAGATCCGACCCGACAGTTCTTC

d_gene: .
abundance: .
v_gene: TRBV7-2
j_gene: TRBJ2-4
CDR3aa: CASSLGRAAKNIQYF
CDR3nt: TGTGCCAGCAGCTTAGGGCGGGCAGCCAAAAACATTCAGTACTTC

d_gene: .
abundance: .
v_gene: TRBV7-9
j_gene: TRBJ2-1
CDR3aa: CASTRDTLDEQFF
CDR3nt: TGTGCCAGCACACGGGACACCCTCGATGAGCAGTTCTTC

d_gene: .
abundance: .
v_gene: TRBV5-4
j_gene: TRBJ2-7
CDR3aa: CASSLRGDRYEQYF
CDR3nt: TGTGCCAGCAGCTTAAGAGGGGATCGATACGAGCAGTACTTC

d_gene: .
abundance: .
v_gene: TRBV29-1
j_gene: TRBJ2-6
CDR3aa: CSVGPGGNSGANVLTF
CDR3nt: TGCAGCGTTGGGCCGGGGGGCAACTCTGGGGCCAACGTCCTGACTTTC

d_gene: .
abundance: .
v_gene: TRBV20-1
j_gene: TRBJ2-7
CDR3aa: CSATLTGSGQYF
CDR3nt: TGCAGTGCTACGCTGACAGGCTCCGGGCAGTACTTC

d_gene: TRBD1
abundance: once
v_gene: TRBV29-1
j_gene: TRBJ1-2
CDR3aa: CSVEVLRGRDGYTF
CDR3nt: TGCAGCGTTGAAGTATTAAGGGGGCGCGATGGCTACACCTTC

d_gene: .
abundance: .
v_gene: TRBV6-6
j_gene: TRBJ2-1
CDR3aa: CATSGGGLSSYNEQFF
CDR3nt: TGTGCCACCTCCGGCGGGGGCCTGAGCTCCTACAATGAGCAGTTCTTC

d_gene: .
abundance: .
v_gene: TRBV7-2
j_gene: TRBJ2-7
CDR3aa: CASSFWVTGQGYEQYF
CDR3nt: TGTGCCAGCAGCTTTTGGGTGACGGGTCAGGGGTACGAGCAGTACTTC

d_gene: .
abundance: once
v_gene: TRBV29-1
j_gene: TRBJ2-7
CDR3aa: CSVEEAGGSSYEQYF
CDR3nt: TGCAGCGTTGAGGAGGCTGGGGGCAGCTCCTACGAGCAGTACTTC

d_gene: .
abundance: .
v_gene: TRBV20-1
j_gene: TRBJ1-6
CDR3aa: CSARGPGSSYNSPLHF
CDR3nt: TGCAGTGCTAGGGGGCCAGGGAGCTCCTATAATTCACCCCTCCACTTT

d_gene: .
abundance: .
v_gene: TRBV19
j_gene: TRBJ1-1
CDR3aa: CASSRGAGTPNTEAFF
CDR3nt: TGTGCCAGTAGTAGGGGGGCCGGGACCCCGAACACTGAAGCTTTCTTT

d_gene: TRBD2
abundance: .
v_gene: TRBV29-1
j_gene: TRBJ2-2
CDR3aa: CSVPASGAHTGELFF
CDR3nt: TGCAGCGTCCCCGCTAGCGGGGCCCACACCGGGGAGCTGTTTTTT

d_gene: .
abundance: .
v_gene: TRBV14
j_gene: TRBJ2-5
CDR3aa: CASSQPGGTQYF
CDR3nt: TGTGCCAGCAGCCAACCAGGAGGGACCCAGTACTTC

d_gene: TRBD1
abundance: .
v_gene: TRBV4-3
j_gene: TRBJ2-7
CDR3aa: CASSLRQGMGEQYF
CDR3nt: TGCGCCAGCAGCCTCAGACAGGGGATGGGGGAGCAGTACTTC